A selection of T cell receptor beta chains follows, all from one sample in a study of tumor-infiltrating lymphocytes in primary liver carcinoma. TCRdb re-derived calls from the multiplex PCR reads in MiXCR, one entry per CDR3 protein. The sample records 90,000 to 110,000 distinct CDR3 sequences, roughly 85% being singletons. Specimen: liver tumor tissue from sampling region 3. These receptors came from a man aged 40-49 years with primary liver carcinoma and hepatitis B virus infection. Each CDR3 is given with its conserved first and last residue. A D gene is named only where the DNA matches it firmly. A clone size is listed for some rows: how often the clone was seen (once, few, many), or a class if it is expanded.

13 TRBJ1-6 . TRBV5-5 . CASSLRGNSPHHF TGTGCCAGTAGCTTGCGAGGGAATTCACCCCACCACTTT
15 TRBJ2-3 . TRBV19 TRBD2 CASSVSGRLTDTQYF TGTGCCAGTAGTGTGAGCGGGAGATTAACAGATACGCAGTATTTT
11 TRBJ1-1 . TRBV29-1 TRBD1 CSVCAGRGAFF TGCAGCGTTTGTGCAGGCAGGGGGGCTTTCTTT
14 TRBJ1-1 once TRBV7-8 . CTSSFQGTETEAFF TGTACCAGCAGCTTCCAAGGGACGGAGACTGAAGCTTTCTTT
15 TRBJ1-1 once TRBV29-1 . CNVGPGWGMRTEAFF TGCAATGTAGGTCCAGGGTGGGGGATGAGGACTGAAGCTTTCTTT
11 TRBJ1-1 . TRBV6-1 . CASRPGQLAFF TGTGCCAGCAGGCCGGGGCAGTTAGCTTTCTTT
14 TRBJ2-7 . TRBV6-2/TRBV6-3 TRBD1 CANSLRDRAHEQYF TGTGCCAATAGCCTCCGTGACAGGGCCCACGAGCAGTACTTC
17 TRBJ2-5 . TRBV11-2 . CASSLYPGVAAQKTQCF TGTGCCAGCAGCTTATACCCTGGGGTAGCGGCACAAAAGACCCAGTGCTTC
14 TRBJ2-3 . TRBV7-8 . CGSSISRYTDTQYF TGTGGCAGCAGCATTAGCCGATACACAGATACGCAGTATTTT
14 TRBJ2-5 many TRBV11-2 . CASSPGTLKETQYF TGTGCCAGCAGTCCCGGGACGCTTAAAGAGACCCAGTACTTC
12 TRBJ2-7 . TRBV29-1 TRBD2 CNSLTSDHEQYF TGCAACTCCCTGACTAGCGACCATGAGCAGTACTTC
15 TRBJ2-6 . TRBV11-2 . CATQRPRFGANVLTF TGCGCCACCCAGCGGCCGCGCTTTGGGGCCAACGTTCTGACTTTC
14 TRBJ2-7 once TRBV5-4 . CASSHRDSPYEQYF TGTGCCAGCAGCCATCGGGACTCTCCCTACGAGCAGTACTTC
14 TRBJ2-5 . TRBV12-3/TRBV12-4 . CANSLGGVRETQYF TGTGCCAACAGTTTGGGGGGCGTGCGTGAGACCCAGTACTTC
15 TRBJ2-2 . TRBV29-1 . CSVGISTAKTGELFF TGCAGCGTTGGGATTAGCACTGCGAAGACCGGGGAGCTGTTCTTT
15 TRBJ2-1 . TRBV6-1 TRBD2 CVISEGLAAYNEQFF TGTGTCATCAGTGAAGGACTAGCGGCCTACAATGAGCAGTTCTTC
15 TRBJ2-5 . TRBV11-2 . CASNRWTGPAETQYF TGTGCCAGCAATCGTTGGACTGGTCCCGCAGAGACCCAATACTTT
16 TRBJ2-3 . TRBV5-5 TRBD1 CASSPGLIAGTDTQFF TGTGCCAGCAGTCCCGGACTCATCGCAGGGACAGATACGCAGTTTTTT
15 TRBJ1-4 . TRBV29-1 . CSVEVWTMRDEKLFF TGCAGCGTTGAAGTCTGGACCATGAGGGATGAAAAACTGTTTTTT
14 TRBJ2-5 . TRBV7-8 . CGSSGYREGETQYF TGTGGCAGCAGCGGATACAGGGAGGGGGAGACCCAGTACTTC
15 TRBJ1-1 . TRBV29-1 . CNVAPGLGMNTEAFF TGCAACGTCGCCCCTGGGTTGGGGATGAACACTGAAGCTTTCTTT
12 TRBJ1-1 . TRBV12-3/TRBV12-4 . CGSSSAGSEAFF TGTGGCAGCAGTTCGGCAGGGAGTGAGGCTTTCTTT
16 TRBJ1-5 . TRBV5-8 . CASSSLTAYGNQPQHF TGTGCCAGCAGCTCTCTGACAGCGTATGGCAATCAGCCCCAGCATTTT
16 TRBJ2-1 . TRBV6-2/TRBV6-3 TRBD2 CVSNGTSAEHYNEQFF TGTGTCAGCAATGGGACTAGCGCCGAGCACTACAATGAGCAGTTCTTC
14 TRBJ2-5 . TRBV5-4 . CASGPAQVGETQYF TGTGCAAGCGGCCCAGCACAGGTGGGGGAGACCCAGTACTTC
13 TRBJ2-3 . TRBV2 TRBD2 CVSPGLAGNTQYF TGTGTTAGCCCAGGACTAGCGGGAAATACGCAGTATTTT
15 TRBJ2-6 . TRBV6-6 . CVNSTREDGAYVLTF TGTGTCAACAGTACTAGGGAAGATGGGGCCTACGTCCTGACTTTC
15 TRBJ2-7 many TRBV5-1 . CASSSAGTGPYEQYF TGCGCCAGCAGCTCCGCCGGGACTGGACCCTACGAGCAGTACTTC
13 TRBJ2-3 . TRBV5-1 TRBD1 CASSLQGVDTKYF TGCGCCAGCAGCTTACAGGGGGTAGATACGAAGTATTTT
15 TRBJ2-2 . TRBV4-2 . CSSSQTRGTTGGLFF TGTTCCAGCAGCCAAACCCGGGGCACAACCGGGGGGCTGTTTTTT
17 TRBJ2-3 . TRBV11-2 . CASSLDPGETCTDTQYF TGTGCCAGCAGTTTAGATCCAGGGGAGACTTGCACAGATACGCAGTATTTT
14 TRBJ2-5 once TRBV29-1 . CSFRTTSFQETQYF TGCAGCTTTAGGACAACATCGTTTCAAGAAACACAGTACTTC
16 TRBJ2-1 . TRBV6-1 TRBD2 CASSIQTSGRTNEQLF TGTGCCAGCAGTATACAGACTAGCGGGAGGACCAATGAGCAGCTCTTC
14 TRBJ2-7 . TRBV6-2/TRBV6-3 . CVSSSLIHDYEQYF TGTGTCAGCAGCTCCCTAATCCACGACTACGAGCAGTACTTC
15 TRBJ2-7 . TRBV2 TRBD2 CASSPTSGSSYEQYF TGTGCCAGCAGCCCGACTAGCGGGAGCTCCTACGAGCAGTACTTC
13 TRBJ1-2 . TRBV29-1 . CSMYLACDYGYTF TGCAGCATGTATCTTGCTTGCGACTATGGCTACACCTTC
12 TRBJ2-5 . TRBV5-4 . CNSSTDQETQYF TGTAACAGCAGTACGGACCAAGAGACCCAGTACTTC